One and the same sample provided the 21 T cell receptor beta chains below, sequenced in a study of blood T cell repertoires in COVID-19. Sequencing used immunoSEQ multiplex PCR; TCRdb keeps in-frame clones, though not all of them. Here the sample spans about 43,000 clones, about four fifths being singletons. Sample: peripheral blood. These receptor sequences come from a woman aged 60-70 years with acute or convalescent COVID-19.

This clone was seen once. The chain joins TRBV7-8 to TRBJ1-4; D unclear. The CDR3 spans 15 residues. The V gene's germline CDR1 is SGHVS and CDR2 FQNEAQ. V shed 9 bases and J shed 3 bases, with 17 bases lying between them. CDR3 bases: TGTGCCAGTAGACTTACCCGGAGGGCTAATGAAAAACTGTTTTTT. It translates to CASRLTRRANEKLFF. Looking up the rest from reference TRBV7-8 and TRBJ1-4 gives the full variable domain: GAGVSQSPRYKVAKRGQDVALRCDPISGHVSLFWYQQALGQGPEFLTYFQNEAQLDKSGLPSDRFFAERPEGSVSTLKIQRTQQEDSAVYLCASRLTRRANEKLFFGSGTQLSVL.

This rearrangement joins TRBV27 to TRBJ2-2; 7 nucleotides line up with TRBD1. Germline-derived CDR1 and CDR2 are MNHEY and SMNVEV (reference sequence). The trim removed 6 bases at V and 7 bases at J, leaving 8 bases unmatched. CDR3 size: 14 residues. CDR3 region: CASRYGQAGGELFF. In nucleotides, the CDR3 is TGTGCCAGCAGATACGGACAGGCAGGCGGGGAGCTGTTTTTT.

V usage is TRBV12-3 or TRBV12-4 and J usage is TRBJ1-3; 7 bases agree with TRBD1. The CDR3 length is 13 residues. This chain's CDR3 is CGTKRQGGNTIYF. CDR3 DNA sequence: TGTGGTACGAAGCGACAGGGCGGAAACACCATATATTTT.

The chain recombines TRBV29-1 with TRBJ2-2, with TRBD1 as a possible D gene (7 bases). Deletions cut 8 bases from V and 4 bases from J, with 14 bases between. The CDR3 loop spans 13 amino acids. Germline V CDR1 and CDR2: SQVTM, ANQGSEA. The CDR3 sequence: CSTAGGGTGELFF. The CDR3 nucleotides are TGCAGCACAGCAGGGGGAGGCACCGGGGAGCTGTTTTTT.

The rearrangement joins TRBV7-2 to TRBJ1-5, with a tentative D call TRBD1 (5 bases). The CDR3 sequence is 14 residues long. CDR1 SGHTA and CDR2 FQGNSA come from the germline V gene. V was shortened by 5 bases and J by 7 bases, with 15 bases between the two germline ends. CDR3 coding DNA: TGTGCCAGCAGCGTATCCGGGGGGGTCCAGCCCCAGCATTTT. Its protein product is CASSVSGGVQPQHF.

The chain couples TRBV24-1 to TRBJ1-6; possibly TRBD1 for D (6 bases). Germline-derived CDR1 and CDR2 are KGHDR and SFDVKD. The CDR3 length is 19 residues. Deletions cut 2 bases from V and 7 bases from J, with 23 bases between. The chain's CDR3 is CATSDSGDRWAGPNSPLHF. In DNA form, the CDR3 reads TGTGCCACCAGTGATTCAGGGGACCGCTGGGCCGGGCCGAATTCACCCCTCCACTTT.

Written as DNA, the CDR3 is TGTGCCAGCAGCTATTCGGGAAGCTCCTACAATGAGCAGTTCTTC. Its protein product is CASSYSGSSYNEQFF. J is TRBJ2-1 and V is TRBV7-3; a possible D gene is TRBD2 (5 bases). The length of the CDR3 is 15 residues. V lost 4 bases and J 0 bases, leaving 10 bases between the germline ends. Germline CDR1 is SGHTA and CDR2 is FQGTGA. Full variable domain (rest looked up from reference TRBV7-3 and TRBJ2-1): GAGVSQTPSNKVTEKGKYVELRCDPISGHTALYWYRQSLGQGPEFLIYFQGTGAADDSGLPNDRFFAVRPEGSVSTLKIQRTERGDSAVYLCASSYSGSSYNEQFFGPGTRLTVL.

The gene calls are TRBV11-3 and TRBJ2-7, with 7 nucleotides matching TRBD1. The CDR3 consists of 13 residues. Germline lookup yields CDR1 SGHNT and CDR2 YENEEA. The trim removed 3 bases at V and 5 bases at J, leaving 4 bases unmatched. This chain's CDR3 is CASSFGDSHEQYF. The CDR3 DNA reads TGTGCCAGCAGCTTCGGGGACAGCCACGAGCAGTACTTC.

This clone has only one observation. Within the sample, other DNA sequences also encode this same CDR3. J is TRBJ1-1 and V is TRBV3-1 (or the pseudogene TRBV3-2); no clear D. Germline V CDR1 and CDR2: LGHDT, YNNKEL (reference sequence). This CDR3 is 13 amino acids long. The V end lost 3 bases, the J end lost 6 bases, and 11 bases lay between the germline ends. CDR3 DNA sequence: TGTGCCAGCAGCCAGGGTGGGAGACCTGAAGCTTTCTTT. Encoded protein: CASSQGGRPEAFF.

This chain links TRBV11-2 with TRBJ2-7, with 8 bases fitting TRBD1. Trimming removed 5 bases from V and 12 bases from J; junction bases left unmatched: 6. CDR3 length equals 11 residues. Germline CDR1 is SGHAT and CDR2 is FQNNGV. CDR3 in DNA: TGTGCCAGCAGCACTGGACAGGGAGGGTACTTC. It translates to CASSTGQGGYF.

CDR3 nucleotide sequence: TGTGCCAGCAGCTCCTCCGGATTGCGGGTTAGCTCCTACAATGAGCAGTTCTTC. It yields the protein CASSSSGLRVSSYNEQFF. The rearrangement links TRBV11-2 to TRBJ2-1; D may be TRBD2 (5 bases). Germline values: CDR1 SGHAT, CDR2 FQNNGV. V lost 4 bases and J 0 bases, leaving 19 bases between the germline ends. This CDR3 comprises 18 residues.

The rearrangement joins TRBV11-2 to TRBJ1-4; D might be TRBD1 (5 bases). Trimming took 5 bases from V and 0 from J, leaving 10 bases between them. Germline values: CDR1 SGHAT, CDR2 FQNNGV. The CDR3 is 15 residues long. CDR3 DNA: TGTGCCAGCAGCCGAACAGGTTCAACTAATGAAAAACTGTTTTTT. This codes for CASSRTGSTNEKLFF.

As regards this clone: Different DNA sequences within this sample yield the same CDR3. The chain is built from TRBV9 and TRBJ2-7, with 9 bases lining up with TRBD1. V was clipped by 5 bases and J by 4 bases; unmatched bases: 1. In germline, CDR1 is SGDLS, CDR2 YYNGEE. The CDR3 loop spans 12 amino acids. The CDR3 bases are TGTGCCAGCAGTGGACAGGGGTACGAGCAGTACTTC. Translated, it gives CASSGQGYEQYF.

This chain uses TRBV9 with TRBJ2-1, with D possibly being TRBD1 (6 bases). Germline V gives CDR1 SGDLS, CDR2 YYNGEE. V was clipped by 2 bases and J by 5 bases, with 14 bases between them. CDR3 length: 15 residues. CDR3 sequence reads: CASSVYGQMDNEQFF. The CDR3 nucleotides read TGTGCCAGCAGCGTTTATGGACAGATGGACAATGAGCAGTTCTTC.

This chain uses TRBV9 with TRBJ1-2; D is possibly TRBD1 (6 bases). The CDR3 extends over 15 amino acids. The V and J ends lost 3 bases and 2 bases respectively, with 14 bases between them. Looked up from germline, CDR1 is SGDLS and CDR2 is YYNGEE. DNA for the CDR3: TGTGCCAGCAGCGCCTCGGGGGGCGTAAACTATGGCTACACCTTC. This sequence encodes CASSASGGVNYGYTF.

The chain recombines TRBV10-2 with TRBJ1-5; D perhaps matches TRBD1 (6 bases). The CDR3 contains 14 residues. Germline values: CDR1 WSHSY, CDR2 SAAADI. Trimming took 3 bases from V and 2 from J, leaving 8 bases between them. The CDR3 nucleotides are TGCGCCAGCAGTGAAAGGACAGGCAATCAGCCCCAGCATTTT. Residues: CASSERTGNQPQHF.

This clone was observed a single time. This rearrangement joins TRBV18 to TRBJ2-5; TRBD1 is a possible D gene (6 bases). The CDR3 is 14 residues long. Germline lookup yields CDR1 KGHSH and CDR2 LQKENI. Trimming left V 6 bases short and J 3 bases short, with 14 bases between. This chain's CDR3 is CASSRVQGEETQYF. The CDR3 bases are TGTGCCAGCTCCCGGGTACAGGGCGAAGAGACCCAGTACTTC.

The rearrangement links TRBV5-1 to TRBJ1-1; D is ambiguous. Germline V gives CDR1 SGHRS, CDR2 YFSETQ. V was cut by 0 bases and J by 2 bases, with 11 bases left in between. CDR3 length: 15 amino acids. CDR3 nucleotide sequence: TGCGCCAGCAGCTTGGCTCCTCGGGGTAACACTGAAGCTTTCTTT. Protein: CASSLAPRGNTEAFF.

This chain links TRBV6-2 or TRBV6-3 with TRBJ2-2, with D uncertain. In germline, CDR1 is MNHEY, CDR2 SVGEGT. The CDR3 runs to 16 residues. Trimming took off 0 bases at V and 8 bases at J, with 16 bases between the two ends. DNA for the CDR3: TGTGCCAGCAGTTACTCGATGAGTCAGGCTGGAGGGGAGCTGTTTTTT. Its translation: CASSYSMSQAGGELFF.

V and J are TRBV5-1 and TRBJ2-6; 8 bases agree with TRBD1. CDR1 and CDR2 from the germline V gene are SGHRS and YFSETQ. V trimming: 4 bases; J trimming: 1 base; junction bases outside the gene matches: 7. The CDR3 is 17 amino acids. In nucleotides, the CDR3 is TGCGCCAGCAGCAAGGGACAGGAGATGTCTGGGGCCAACGTCCTGACTTTC. Translated: CASSKGQEMSGANVLTF. The complete variable domain, with remaining parts taken from reference TRBV5-1 and TRBJ2-6, reads KAGVTQTPRYLIKTRGQQVTLSCSPISGHRSVSWYQQTPGQGLQFLFEYFSETQRNKGNFPGRFSGRQFSNSRSEMNVSTLELGDSALYLCASSKGQEMSGANVLTFGAGSRLTVL.

The chain links TRBV27 to TRBJ1-4; TRBD1 agrees at 8 bases. After removal of 6 bases from V and 7 bases from J, the junction contained 10 bases not matched to a gene. CDR3 size: 15 residues. CDR1 is MNHEY and CDR2 is SMNVEV in the germline V gene (reference sequence). CDR3 nucleotides: TGTGCCAGCAGCCCCTTCCAGGGGGCGTCTGAAAAACTGTTTTTT. Translated: CASSPFQGASEKLFF.